The T cell receptor (beta chain) described here comes from a study of shared clonotypes between healthy human individuals. The study's findings and limits: Only blood samples were collected, and tissue repertoires likely differ.

Per germline, CDR1 SGHNT and CDR2 YYREEE (reference sequence). V was clipped by 5 bases and J by 9 bases, with 25 bases between them. This CDR3 has 16 residues. Everyone who donated was a Caucasian adult who lived in Nashville, Tennessee. As to this clone: Its specificity is not known.

Method: immunoSEQ multiplex PCR; TCRdb's copy keeps in-frame clones and lacks some. The data hold about 680,000 clones, with over 65% observed a single time. This TCR was sampled from a woman in her 30s in good health. Sequencing used memory CD4+ T cells sorted from blood. Subset reported: CD45RA-negative fraction. This rearrangement joins TRBV5-4 to TRBJ2-3; possible D gene TRBD2, 5 bases. The CDR3 sequence is CASRVDGAAPSGTQYF. The CDR3 DNA reads as TGTGCCAGCAGGGTGGACGGAGCGGCCCCCTCCGGGACGCAGTATTTT.